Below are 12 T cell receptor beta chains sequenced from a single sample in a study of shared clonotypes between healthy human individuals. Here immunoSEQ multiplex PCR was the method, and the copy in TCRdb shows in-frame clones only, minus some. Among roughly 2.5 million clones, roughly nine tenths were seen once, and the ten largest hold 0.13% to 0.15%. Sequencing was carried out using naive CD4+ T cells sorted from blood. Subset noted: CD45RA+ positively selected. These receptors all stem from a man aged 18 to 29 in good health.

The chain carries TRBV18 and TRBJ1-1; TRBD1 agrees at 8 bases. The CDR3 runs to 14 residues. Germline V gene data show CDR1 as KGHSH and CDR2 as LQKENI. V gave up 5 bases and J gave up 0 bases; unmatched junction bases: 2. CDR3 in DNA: TGTGCCAGCTCAAAGGACAGGGTGAACACTGAAGCTTTCTTT. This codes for CASSKDRVNTEAFF. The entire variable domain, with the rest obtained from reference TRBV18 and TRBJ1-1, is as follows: NAGVMQNPRHLVRRRGQEARLRCSPMKGHSHVYWYRQLPEEGLKFMVYLQKENIIDESGMPKERFSAEFPKEGPSILRIQQVVRGDSAAYFCASSKDRVNTEAFFGQGTRLTVV.

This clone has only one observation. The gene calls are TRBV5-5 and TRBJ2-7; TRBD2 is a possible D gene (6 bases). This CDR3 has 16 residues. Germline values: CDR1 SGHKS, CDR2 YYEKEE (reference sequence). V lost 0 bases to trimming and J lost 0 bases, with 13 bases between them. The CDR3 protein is CASSLAGGLSSYEQYF. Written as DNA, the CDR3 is TGTGCCAGCAGCTTGGCTGGGGGGTTGAGCTCCTACGAGCAGTACTTC.

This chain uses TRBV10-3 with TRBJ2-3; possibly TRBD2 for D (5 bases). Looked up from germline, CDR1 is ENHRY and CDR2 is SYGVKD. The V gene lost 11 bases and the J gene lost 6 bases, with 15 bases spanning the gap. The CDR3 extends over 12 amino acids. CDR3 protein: CAGGGMGDTQYF. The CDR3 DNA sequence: TGTGCCGGTGGAGGTATGGGGGATACGCAGTATTTT.

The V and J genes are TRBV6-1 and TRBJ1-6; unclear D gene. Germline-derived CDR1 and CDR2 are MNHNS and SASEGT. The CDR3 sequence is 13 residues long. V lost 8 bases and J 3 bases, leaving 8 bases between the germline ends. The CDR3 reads CASWGGYNSPLHF. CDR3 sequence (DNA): TGTGCCAGCTGGGGAGGCTATAATTCACCCCTCCACTTT.

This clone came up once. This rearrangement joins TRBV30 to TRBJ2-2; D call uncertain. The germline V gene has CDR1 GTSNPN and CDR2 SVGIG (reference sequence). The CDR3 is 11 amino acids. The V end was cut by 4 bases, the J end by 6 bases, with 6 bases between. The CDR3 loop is CAWMVPGELFF. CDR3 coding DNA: TGTGCCTGGATGGTCCCCGGGGAGCTGTTTTTT.

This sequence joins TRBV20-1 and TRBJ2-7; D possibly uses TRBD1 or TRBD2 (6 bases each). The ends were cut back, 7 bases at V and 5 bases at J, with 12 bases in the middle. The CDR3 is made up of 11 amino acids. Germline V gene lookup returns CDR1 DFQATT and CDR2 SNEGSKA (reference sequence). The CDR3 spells CSGGRGDEQYF. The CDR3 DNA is TGCAGTGGGGGGCGGGGCGACGAGCAGTACTTC.

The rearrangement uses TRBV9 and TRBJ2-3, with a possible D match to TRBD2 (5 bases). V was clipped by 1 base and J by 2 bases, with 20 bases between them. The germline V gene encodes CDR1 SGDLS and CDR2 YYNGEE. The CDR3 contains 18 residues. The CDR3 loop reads CASSVYAGQEATTDTQYF. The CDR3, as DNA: TGTGCCAGCAGCGTATACGCGGGCCAAGAGGCCACCACAGATACGCAGTATTTT.

CDR3 nucleotides: TGCGCCAGCAGCCAAGATCCGGGGGCGCGGAACACTGAAGCTTTCTTT. Its protein is CASSQDPGARNTEAFF. The chain has TRBV4-1 and TRBJ1-1; D perhaps matches TRBD1 (6 bases). In germline, CDR1 is MGHRA, CDR2 YSYEKL. The germline V and J ends were trimmed by 0 bases and 1 base, with 12 bases remaining between them. The CDR3 covers 16 residues.

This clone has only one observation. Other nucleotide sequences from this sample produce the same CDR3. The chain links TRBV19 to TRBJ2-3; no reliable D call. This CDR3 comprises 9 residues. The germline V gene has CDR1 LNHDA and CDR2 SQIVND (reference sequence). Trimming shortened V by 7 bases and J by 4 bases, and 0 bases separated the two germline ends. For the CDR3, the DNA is TGTGCCAGTACAGATACGCAGTATTTT. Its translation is CASTDTQYF.

In nucleotides, the CDR3 is TGTGCTAGTGGTTCGAAGGTGGTAAAGTCTGAAGCTTTCTTT. The encoded protein is CASGSKVVKSEAFF. The rearrangement joins TRBV12-5 to TRBJ1-1, with D unresolved. The ends were cut back, 4 bases at V and 6 bases at J, with 15 bases in the middle. CDR1 and CDR2 (germline): LGHNT, FRNRAP. The CDR3 contains 14 residues. Together with reference TRBV12-5 and TRBJ1-1, the CDR3 gives the full variable domain: DARVTQTPRHKVTEMGQEVTMRCQPILGHNTVFWYRQTMMQGLELLAYFRNRAPLDDSGMPKDRFSAEMPDATLATLKIQPSEPRDSAVYFCASGSKVVKSEAFFGQGTRLTVV.

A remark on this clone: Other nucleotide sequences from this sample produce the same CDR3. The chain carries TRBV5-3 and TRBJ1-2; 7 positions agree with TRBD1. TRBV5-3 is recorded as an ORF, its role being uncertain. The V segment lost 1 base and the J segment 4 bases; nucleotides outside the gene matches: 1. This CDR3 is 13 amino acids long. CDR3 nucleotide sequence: TGTGCCAGAAGCTTGAGACAGGGCTATGGCTACACCTTC. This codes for CARSLRQGYGYTF.

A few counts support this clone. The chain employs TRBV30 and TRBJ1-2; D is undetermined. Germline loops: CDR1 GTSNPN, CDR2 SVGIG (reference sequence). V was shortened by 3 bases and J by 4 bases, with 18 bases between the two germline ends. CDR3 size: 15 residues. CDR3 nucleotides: TGTGCCTGGAGCCAATATAGACCGCACAGCTATGGCTACACCTTC. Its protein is CAWSQYRPHSYGYTF. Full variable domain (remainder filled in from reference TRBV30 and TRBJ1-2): SQTIHQWPATLVQPVGSPLSLECTVEGTSNPNLYWYRQAAGRGLQLLFYSVGIGQISSEVPQNLSASRPQDRQFILSSKKLLLSDSGFYLCAWSQYRPHSYGYTFGSGTRLTVV.